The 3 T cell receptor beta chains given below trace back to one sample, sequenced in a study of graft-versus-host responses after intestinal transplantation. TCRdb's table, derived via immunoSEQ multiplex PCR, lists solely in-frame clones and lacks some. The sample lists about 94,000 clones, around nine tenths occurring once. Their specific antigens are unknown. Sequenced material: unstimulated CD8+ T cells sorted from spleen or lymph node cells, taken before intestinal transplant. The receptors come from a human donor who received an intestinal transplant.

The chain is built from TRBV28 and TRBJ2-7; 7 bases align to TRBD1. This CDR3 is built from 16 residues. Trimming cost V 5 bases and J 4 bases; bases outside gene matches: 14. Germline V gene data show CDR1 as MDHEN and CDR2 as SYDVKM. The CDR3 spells CASSPDRDSLWYEQYF. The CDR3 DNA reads TGTGCCAGCAGTCCCGACCGGGACAGTCTCTGGTACGAGCAGTACTTC.

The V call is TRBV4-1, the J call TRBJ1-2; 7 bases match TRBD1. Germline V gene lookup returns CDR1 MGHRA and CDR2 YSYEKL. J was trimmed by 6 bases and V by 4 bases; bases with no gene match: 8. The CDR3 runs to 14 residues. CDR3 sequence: CASSPQLDRDGYTF. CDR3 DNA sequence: TGCGCCAGCAGCCCTCAACTCGACAGGGATGGCTACACCTTC.

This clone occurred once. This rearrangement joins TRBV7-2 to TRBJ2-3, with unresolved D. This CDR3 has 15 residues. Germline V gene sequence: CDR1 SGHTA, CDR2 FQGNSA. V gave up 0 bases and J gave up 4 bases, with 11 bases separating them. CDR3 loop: CASSLASGWADTQYF. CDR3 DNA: TGTGCCAGCAGCTTAGCCTCCGGGTGGGCAGATACGCAGTATTTT.